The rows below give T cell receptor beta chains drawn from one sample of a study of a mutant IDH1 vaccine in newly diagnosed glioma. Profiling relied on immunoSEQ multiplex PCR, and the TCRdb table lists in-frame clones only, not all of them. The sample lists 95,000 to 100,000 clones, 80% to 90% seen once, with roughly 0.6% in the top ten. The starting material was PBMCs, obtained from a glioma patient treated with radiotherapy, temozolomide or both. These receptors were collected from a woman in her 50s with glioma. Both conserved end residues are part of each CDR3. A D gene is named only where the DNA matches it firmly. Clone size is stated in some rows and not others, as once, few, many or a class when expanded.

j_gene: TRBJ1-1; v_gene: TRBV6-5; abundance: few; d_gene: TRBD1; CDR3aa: CASSSTGVGTEAFF; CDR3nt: TGTGCCAGCAGTTCTACAGGGGTTGGCACTGAAGCTTTCTTT
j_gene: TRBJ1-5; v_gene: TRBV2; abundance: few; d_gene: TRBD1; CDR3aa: CASSVDRVTGHF; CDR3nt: TGTGCCAGCAGTGTCGACAGGGTAACGGGGCATTTT
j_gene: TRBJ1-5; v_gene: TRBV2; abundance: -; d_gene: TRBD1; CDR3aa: CASSEGIIRTGVFQPQHF; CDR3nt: TGTGCCAGCAGTGAAGGAATAATAAGGACAGGGGTATTTCAGCCCCAGCATTTT
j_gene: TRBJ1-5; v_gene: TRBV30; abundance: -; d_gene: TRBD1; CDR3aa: CAWTGQGTGLGNQPQHF; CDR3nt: TGTGCCTGGACGGGACAGGGGACAGGGCTTGGCAATCAGCCCCAGCATTTT
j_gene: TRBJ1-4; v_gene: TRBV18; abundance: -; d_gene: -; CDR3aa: CASSPTTGEKLFF; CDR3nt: TGTGCCAGCTCACCGACGACGGGAGAAAAACTGTTTTTT
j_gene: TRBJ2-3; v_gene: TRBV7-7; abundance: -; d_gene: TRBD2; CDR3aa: CASSLGDGRGTDTQYF; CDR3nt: TGTGCTAGCAGCCTAGGAGACGGGAGGGGCACAGATACGCAGTATTTT
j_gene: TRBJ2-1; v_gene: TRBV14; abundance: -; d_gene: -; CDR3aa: CASSQAMGYQSSYNEQFF; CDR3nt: TGTGCCAGCAGCCAAGCTATGGGCTACCAAAGCTCCTACAATGAGCAGTTCTTC
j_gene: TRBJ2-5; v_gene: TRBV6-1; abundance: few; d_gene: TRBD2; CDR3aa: CASSEALAGEETQYF; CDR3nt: TGTGCCAGCAGTGAAGCGCTAGCGGGAGAAGAGACCCAGTACTTC
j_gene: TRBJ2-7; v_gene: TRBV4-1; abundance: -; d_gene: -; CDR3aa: CASSKGGGTYEQYF; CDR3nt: TGCGCCAGCAGCAAAGGAGGCGGTACCTACGAGCAGTACTTC
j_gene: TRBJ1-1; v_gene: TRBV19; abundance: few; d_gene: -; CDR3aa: CASSIGRGGTEAFF; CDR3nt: TGTGCCAGTAGTATAGGCAGGGGAGGCACTGAAGCTTTCTTT
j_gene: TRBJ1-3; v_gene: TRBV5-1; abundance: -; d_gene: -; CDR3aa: CASSAGAVAGNTIYF; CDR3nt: TGCGCCAGCAGCGCCGGTGCTGTCGCTGGAAACACCATATATTTT
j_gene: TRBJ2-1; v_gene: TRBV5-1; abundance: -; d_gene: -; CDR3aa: CASSLGNEQFF; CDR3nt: TGCGCCAGCAGCTTGGGGAATGAGCAGTTCTTC
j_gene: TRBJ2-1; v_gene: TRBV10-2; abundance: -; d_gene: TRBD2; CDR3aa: CASSDLAGWNEQFF; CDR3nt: TGCGCCAGCAGTGATTTAGCGGGATGGAATGAGCAGTTCTTC
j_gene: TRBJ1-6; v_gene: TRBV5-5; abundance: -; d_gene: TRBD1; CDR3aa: CASSLGQNNSPLHF; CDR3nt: TGTGCCAGCAGCCTGGGACAGAATAATTCACCCCTCCACTTT
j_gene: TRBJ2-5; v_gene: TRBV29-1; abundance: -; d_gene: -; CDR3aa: CSVETASIPLKTQYF; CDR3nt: TGCAGCGTTGAAACGGCTAGCATACCCCTAAAGACCCAGTACTTC
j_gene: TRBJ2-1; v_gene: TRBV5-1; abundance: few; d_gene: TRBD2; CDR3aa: CASSPGLRDYPSEQFF; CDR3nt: TGCGCCAGCAGCCCGGGACTACGAGACTACCCCAGTGAGCAGTTCTTC
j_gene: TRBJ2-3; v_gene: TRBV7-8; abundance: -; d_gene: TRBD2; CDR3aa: CASTSRASGRSDTQYF; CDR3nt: TGTGCCAGCACCTCGAGGGCTAGCGGGAGGTCAGATACGCAGTATTTT
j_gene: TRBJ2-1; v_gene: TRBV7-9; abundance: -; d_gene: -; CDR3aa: CASSPPWEKAKNEQFF; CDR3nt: TGTGCCAGCAGCCCCCCCTGGGAGAAGGCTAAGAATGAGCAGTTCTTC
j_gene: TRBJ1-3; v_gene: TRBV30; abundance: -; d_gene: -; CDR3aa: CAWSVWGVTDTIYF; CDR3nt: TGTGCCTGGAGTGTATGGGGGGTTACGGACACCATATATTTT
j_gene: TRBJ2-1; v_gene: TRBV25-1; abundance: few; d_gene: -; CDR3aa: CASSEYRKHEQFF; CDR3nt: TGTGCCAGCAGTGAATATAGGAAGCATGAGCAGTTCTTC
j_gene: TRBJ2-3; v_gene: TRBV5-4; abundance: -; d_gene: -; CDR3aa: CASSLGEGVADTQYF; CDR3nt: TGTGCCAGCAGCTTGGGAGAGGGAGTAGCAGATACGCAGTATTTT
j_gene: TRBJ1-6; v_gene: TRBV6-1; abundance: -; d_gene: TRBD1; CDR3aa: CASSEGQRTPLHF; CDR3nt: TGTGCCAGCAGTGAGGGACAGCGGACACCCCTCCACTTT
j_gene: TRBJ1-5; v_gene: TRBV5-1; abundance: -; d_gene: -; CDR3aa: CASSPNGRNFNQPQHF; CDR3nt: TGCGCCAGCAGCCCGAACGGACGGAATTTCAATCAGCCCCAGCATTTT
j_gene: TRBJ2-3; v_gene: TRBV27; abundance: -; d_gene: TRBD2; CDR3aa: CASSRPTSGSRDTQYF; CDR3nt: TGTGCCAGCAGTCGCCCCACTAGCGGGAGCAGAGATACGCAGTATTTT
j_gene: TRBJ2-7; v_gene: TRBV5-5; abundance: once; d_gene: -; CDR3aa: CASSLNPYEQYF; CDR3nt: TGTGCCAGCAGCCTGAATCCCTACGAGCAGTACTTC
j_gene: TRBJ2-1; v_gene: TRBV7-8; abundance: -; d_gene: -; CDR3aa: CASSLDIGVGFNEQFF; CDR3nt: TGTGCCAGCAGCTTAGATATAGGGGTCGGATTCAATGAGCAGTTCTTC
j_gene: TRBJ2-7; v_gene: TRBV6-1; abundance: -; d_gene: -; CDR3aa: CASRRDTSSYEQYF; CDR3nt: TGTGCCAGCAGACGGGACACAAGCTCCTACGAGCAGTACTTC
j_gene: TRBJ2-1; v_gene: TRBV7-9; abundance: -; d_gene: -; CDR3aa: CASSLRGNEQFF; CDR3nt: TGTGCCAGCAGCTTAAGAGGGAATGAGCAGTTCTTC
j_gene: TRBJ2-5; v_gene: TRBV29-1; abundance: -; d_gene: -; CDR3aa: CSVGGLLGETQYF; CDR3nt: TGCAGCGTTGGAGGACTCCTTGGGGAGACCCAGTACTTC
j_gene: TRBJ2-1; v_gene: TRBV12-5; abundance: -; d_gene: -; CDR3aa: CASGQRTAAAYNEQFF; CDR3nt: TGTGCTAGTGGTCAGCGGACCGCCGCCGCCTACAATGAGCAGTTCTTC
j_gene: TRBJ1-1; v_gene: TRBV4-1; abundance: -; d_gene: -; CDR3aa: CASSQEGRKTEAFF; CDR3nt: TGCGCCAGCAGCCAAGAAGGAAGGAAAACTGAAGCTTTCTTT
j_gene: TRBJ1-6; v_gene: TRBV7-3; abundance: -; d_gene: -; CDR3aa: CASSLGGQGSPLHF; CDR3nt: TGTGCCAGCAGCTTGGGGGGGCAGGGATCACCCCTCCACTTT
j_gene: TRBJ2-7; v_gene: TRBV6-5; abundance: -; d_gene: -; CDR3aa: CASSYSGGEQYF; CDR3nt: TGTGCCAGCAGTTACTCCGGTGGGGAGCAGTACTTC
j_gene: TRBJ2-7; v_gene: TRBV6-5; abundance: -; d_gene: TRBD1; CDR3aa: CASSNPGQTYEQYF; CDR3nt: TGTGCCAGCAGTAATCCGGGACAGACATACGAGCAGTACTTC
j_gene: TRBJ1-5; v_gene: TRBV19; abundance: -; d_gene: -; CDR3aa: CASSMPARGNQPQHF; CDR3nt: TGTGCCAGTAGTATGCCCGCGAGGGGCAATCAGCCCCAGCATTTT
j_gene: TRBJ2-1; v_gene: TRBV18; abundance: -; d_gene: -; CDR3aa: CASSPDSYNEQFF; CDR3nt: TGTGCCAGCTCACCGGACAGCTACAATGAGCAGTTCTTC
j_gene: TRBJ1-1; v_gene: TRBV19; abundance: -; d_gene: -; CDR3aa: CASSIIPYIHFEAFF; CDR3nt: TGTGCCAGTAGTATTATCCCCTATATCCATTTTGAAGCTTTCTTT
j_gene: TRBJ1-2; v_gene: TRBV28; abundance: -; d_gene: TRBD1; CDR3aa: CASTTGARYGYTF; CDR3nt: TGTGCCAGTACGACAGGGGCGAGGTATGGCTACACCTTC
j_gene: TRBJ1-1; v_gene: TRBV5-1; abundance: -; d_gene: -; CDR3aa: CASSEAGRTEAFF; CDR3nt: TGCGCCAGCAGCGAAGCAGGGAGAACTGAAGCTTTCTTT
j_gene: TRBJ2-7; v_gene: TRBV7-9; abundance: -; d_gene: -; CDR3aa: CASSSSGTLLEQYF; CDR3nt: TGTGCCAGCAGCTCTTCCGGGACTCTTCTCGAGCAGTACTTC
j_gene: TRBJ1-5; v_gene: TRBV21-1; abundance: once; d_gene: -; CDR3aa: CASSKRLTGEQPQHF; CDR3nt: TGTGCCAGCAGCAAAAGGCTGACAGGGGAACAGCCCCAGCATTTT
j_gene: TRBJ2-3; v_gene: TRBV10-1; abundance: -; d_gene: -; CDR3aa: CASSEFGTWTDTQYF; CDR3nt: TGCGCCAGCAGTGAGTTCGGGACCTGGACAGATACGCAGTATTTT
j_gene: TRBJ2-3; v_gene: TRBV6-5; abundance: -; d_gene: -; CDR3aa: CASSYSTLGYTDTQYF; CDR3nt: TGTGCCAGCAGTTACTCCACCCTTGGGTACACAGATACGCAGTATTTT
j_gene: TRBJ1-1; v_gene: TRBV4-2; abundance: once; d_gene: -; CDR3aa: CASSQKNTEAFF; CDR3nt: TGTGCCAGCAGCCAAAAGAACACTGAAGCTTTCTTT
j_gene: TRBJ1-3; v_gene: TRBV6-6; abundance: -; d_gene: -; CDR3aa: CASSPAVDRNTIYF; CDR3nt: TGTGCCAGCAGTCCCGCCGTTGACCGAAACACCATATATTTT
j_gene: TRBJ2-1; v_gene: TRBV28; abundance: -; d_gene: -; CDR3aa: CASMSEVHEQFF; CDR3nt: TGTGCCAGCATGTCGGAAGTCCATGAGCAGTTCTTC
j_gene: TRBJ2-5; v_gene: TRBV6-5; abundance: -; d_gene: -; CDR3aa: CASSRDSPETQYF; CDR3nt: TGTGCCAGCAGCCGGGACTCCCCGGAGACCCAGTACTTC
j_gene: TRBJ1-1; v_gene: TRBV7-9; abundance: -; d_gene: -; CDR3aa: CASSPWDGMNTEAFF; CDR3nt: TGTGCCAGCAGCCCTTGGGACGGCATGAACACTGAAGCTTTCTTT
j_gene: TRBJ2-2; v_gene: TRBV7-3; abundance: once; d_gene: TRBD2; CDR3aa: CASSLGGLGITGELFF; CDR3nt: TGTGCCAGCAGCTTAGGTGGACTAGGGATCACCGGGGAGCTGTTTTTT
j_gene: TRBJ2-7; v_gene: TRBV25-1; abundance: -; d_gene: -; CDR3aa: CASSEEPPRYEQYF; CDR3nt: TGTGCCAGCAGTGAGGAGCCTCCCCGGTACGAGCAGTACTTC
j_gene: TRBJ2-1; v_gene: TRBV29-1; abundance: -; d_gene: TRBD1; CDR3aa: CSVRTGVSYNEQFF; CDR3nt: TGCAGCGTTAGGACAGGGGTCTCCTACAATGAGCAGTTCTTC
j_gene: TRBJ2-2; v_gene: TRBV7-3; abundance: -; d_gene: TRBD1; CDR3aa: CASSFSWTGGNTGELFF; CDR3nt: TGTGCCAGCAGCTTCTCGTGGACAGGTGGAAACACCGGGGAGCTGTTTTTT
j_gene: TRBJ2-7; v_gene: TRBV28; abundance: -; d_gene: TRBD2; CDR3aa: CASSLSGRPLEQYF; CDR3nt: TGTGCCAGCAGTTTAAGCGGGAGACCTCTCGAGCAGTACTTC
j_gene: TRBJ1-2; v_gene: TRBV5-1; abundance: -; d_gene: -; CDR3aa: CASSFSALTVYGYTF; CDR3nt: TGCGCCAGCAGCTTCTCGGCTCTGACAGTGTACGGCTACACCTTC
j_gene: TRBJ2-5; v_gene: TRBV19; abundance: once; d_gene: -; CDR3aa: CASSTGMIVGTQYF; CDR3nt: TGTGCCAGTAGTACAGGGATGATCGTTGGGACCCAGTACTTC
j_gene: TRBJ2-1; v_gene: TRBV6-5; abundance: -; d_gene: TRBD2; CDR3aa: CASSTGTSGYNEQFF; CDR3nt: TGTGCCAGCAGCACCGGGACTAGCGGGTACAATGAGCAGTTCTTC
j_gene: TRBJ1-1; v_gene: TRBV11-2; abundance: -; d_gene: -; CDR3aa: CASSLQVMNTEAFF; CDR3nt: TGTGCCAGCAGCCTACAGGTAATGAACACTGAAGCTTTCTTT